The rows below give T cell receptor beta chains drawn from one sample of a study of post-analysis software for immune sequencing data. Each CDR3 protein is one row after TCRdb ran MiXCR on the PCR reads. The sample includes about 770,000 distinct CDR3 sequences, around 45% of them seen just once. Sequencing input: blood. Receptors originate from a girl under 18 with multiple sclerosis. The CDR3 runs from the conserved cysteine through the conserved F or W. The D gene is left open where the match is weak. Some rows have no size entry. The others give once, few or many, or a class for an expanded clone.

d_gene: NA
j_gene: TRBJ1-2
v_gene: TRBV29-1
abundance: few
CDR3nt: TGCAGCGTTGATGTGGGCTACACCTTC
CDR3aa: CSVDVGYTF

d_gene: TRBD2
j_gene: TRBJ2-5
v_gene: TRBV20-1
abundance: NA
CDR3nt: TGCAGTGCTAGAGATAGAGGCCTAGCGGGAGGGGTGTGGGAGACCCAGTACTTC
CDR3aa: CSARDRGLAGGVWETQYF

d_gene: NA
j_gene: TRBJ2-3
v_gene: TRBV9
abundance: NA
CDR3nt: TGTGCCAGCAGCGTTCTTATTTGGGGGGATACGCAGTATTTT
CDR3aa: CASSVLIWGDTQYF

d_gene: TRBD2
j_gene: TRBJ2-1
v_gene: TRBV9
abundance: NA
CDR3nt: TGTGCCAGCAGCGAGGCCCCCGCGGGGGAGGGATACAATGAGCAGTTCTTC
CDR3aa: CASSEAPAGEGYNEQFF

d_gene: NA
j_gene: TRBJ2-1
v_gene: TRBV27
abundance: few
CDR3nt: TGTGCCAGCAGTTTACAGCGGGCGAACTCCTACAATGAGCAGTTCTTC
CDR3aa: CASSLQRANSYNEQFF

d_gene: NA
j_gene: TRBJ2-1
v_gene: TRBV19
abundance: few
CDR3nt: TGTGCCAGTAGTATGACCCGAGGGTTGAATGAGCAGTTCTTC
CDR3aa: CASSMTRGLNEQFF

d_gene: TRBD1
j_gene: TRBJ2-7
v_gene: TRBV7-9
abundance: few
CDR3nt: TGTGCCAGCAGCTTAAGACAGGGGACCTCCTACGAGCAGTACTTC
CDR3aa: CASSLRQGTSYEQYF

d_gene: TRBD2
j_gene: TRBJ2-1
v_gene: TRBV20-1
abundance: few
CDR3nt: TGCAGTGCGATGACTAGCGGAGTATACAATGAGCAGTTCTTC
CDR3aa: CSAMTSGVYNEQFF

d_gene: NA
j_gene: TRBJ2-3
v_gene: TRBV7-3
abundance: NA
CDR3nt: TGTGCCAGCAGCTCCCGGGGTAGCGGCACAGATACGCAGTATTTT
CDR3aa: CASSSRGSGTDTQYF

d_gene: NA
j_gene: TRBJ2-3
v_gene: TRBV29-1
abundance: NA
CDR3nt: TGCAGCACCCTTTGGATTACAGATACGCAGTATTTT
CDR3aa: CSTLWITDTQYF

d_gene: TRBD2
j_gene: TRBJ2-7
v_gene: TRBV14
abundance: NA
CDR3nt: TGTGCCAGCAGCCTTCGACTAGCGGGAGTCGAGCAGTACTTC
CDR3aa: CASSLRLAGVEQYF

d_gene: TRBD2
j_gene: TRBJ2-1
v_gene: TRBV7-6
abundance: NA
CDR3nt: TGTGCCAGCAGCTTAAAAGGACTAGCGGCCCCCTACAATGAGCAGTTCTTC
CDR3aa: CASSLKGLAAPYNEQFF

d_gene: NA
j_gene: TRBJ1-4
v_gene: TRBV5-6
abundance: NA
CDR3nt: TGTGCCAGCACCCAGGGCCGGGGTGAAAAACTGTTTTTT
CDR3aa: CASTQGRGEKLFF

d_gene: NA
j_gene: TRBJ1-5
v_gene: TRBV15
abundance: NA
CDR3nt: TGTGCCACCAACCAGGGCTTAAATCAGCCCCAGCATTTT
CDR3aa: CATNQGLNQPQHF

d_gene: NA
j_gene: TRBJ2-3
v_gene: TRBV20-1
abundance: NA
CDR3nt: TGCAGTGCAACGGGAGATAGGGCCACAGATACGCAGTATTTT
CDR3aa: CSATGDRATDTQYF

d_gene: NA
j_gene: TRBJ1-6
v_gene: TRBV12-3/TRBV12-4
abundance: NA
CDR3nt: TGTGCCAGCAGTTTCCCATCCCTTAATTCACCCCTCCACTTT
CDR3aa: CASSFPSLNSPLHF

d_gene: TRBD2
j_gene: TRBJ2-3
v_gene: TRBV25-1
abundance: NA
CDR3nt: TGTGCCAGCAGTGAATTCGTAGGACTAGCTTTAGGGGATACGCAGTATTTT
CDR3aa: CASSEFVGLALGDTQYF

d_gene: TRBD2
j_gene: TRBJ2-3
v_gene: TRBV11-2
abundance: NA
CDR3nt: TGTGCCAGCAGCTTAATACGGGGGGAAGATACGCAGTATTTT
CDR3aa: CASSLIRGEDTQYF

d_gene: TRBD1
j_gene: TRBJ2-2
v_gene: TRBV20-1
abundance: NA
CDR3nt: TGCAGTGCTCCAAACAGGGGGCGAGACACCGGGGAGCTGTTTTTT
CDR3aa: CSAPNRGRDTGELFF

d_gene: NA
j_gene: TRBJ2-7
v_gene: TRBV27
abundance: NA
CDR3nt: TGTGCCAGCAGTTTAGAGGTGGGCCGTACCTACGAGCAGTACTTC
CDR3aa: CASSLEVGRTYEQYF

d_gene: TRBD2
j_gene: TRBJ2-3
v_gene: TRBV5-1
abundance: NA
CDR3nt: TGCGCCAGCAGCTTTTGGCGGGAGGATACAGATACGCAGTATTTT
CDR3aa: CASSFWREDTDTQYF

d_gene: NA
j_gene: TRBJ2-1
v_gene: TRBV6-2/TRBV6-3
abundance: NA
CDR3nt: TGTGCCAGCGGACGCTCTGTTGGGCCAAGGGTCAATGAGCAGTTCTTC
CDR3aa: CASGRSVGPRVNEQFF

d_gene: TRBD2
j_gene: TRBJ2-1
v_gene: TRBV7-2
abundance: many
CDR3nt: TGTGCCAGCAGTCTTACTAGCGGGGCTTACAATGAGCAGTTCTTC
CDR3aa: CASSLTSGAYNEQFF

d_gene: TRBD2
j_gene: TRBJ2-1
v_gene: TRBV29-1
abundance: NA
CDR3nt: TGCAGCGTTGATAGGGGGGGGCTAGCGGGAGGTAGAGACAATGAGCAGTTCTTC
CDR3aa: CSVDRGGLAGGRDNEQFF

d_gene: NA
j_gene: TRBJ2-1
v_gene: TRBV7-2
abundance: NA
CDR3nt: TGTGCCAGCAGCTTATTGAAGGGACCGAAATACAATGAGCAGTTCTTC
CDR3aa: CASSLLKGPKYNEQFF

d_gene: TRBD2
j_gene: TRBJ2-1
v_gene: TRBV7-7
abundance: NA
CDR3nt: TGTGCTAGCAGCTTAGTGGAGGGGGACGGAGGGGTTAGCGGGAGTAGGTCGTACAATGAGCAGTTCTTC
CDR3aa: CASSLVEGDGGVSGSRSYNEQFF

d_gene: NA
j_gene: TRBJ2-5
v_gene: TRBV7-8
abundance: NA
CDR3nt: TGTGCCAGCAGCTTAGGGGGGGAAGAGATCCAGTACTTC
CDR3aa: CASSLGGEEIQYF

d_gene: NA
j_gene: TRBJ1-2
v_gene: TRBV20-1
abundance: NA
CDR3nt: TGCAGTGCTAGAGGGCAGGGTAATGGCTACATCTTC
CDR3aa: CSARGQGNGYIF

d_gene: NA
j_gene: TRBJ1-2
v_gene: TRBV2
abundance: NA
CDR3nt: TGTGCCACCACGAGTTCGAAGCGTGGCTACACCTTC
CDR3aa: CATTSSKRGYTF

d_gene: NA
j_gene: TRBJ2-1
v_gene: TRBV29-1
abundance: NA
CDR3nt: TGCAGCTCCGCGAGGAGTAGCGCTTACAATGAGCAGTTCTTC
CDR3aa: CSSARSSAYNEQFF

d_gene: NA
j_gene: TRBJ2-1
v_gene: TRBV29-1
abundance: few
CDR3nt: TGCAGCGTAGAGGGACTCCTTTACAATGAGCAGTTCTTC
CDR3aa: CSVEGLLYNEQFF

d_gene: NA
j_gene: TRBJ2-7
v_gene: TRBV5-6
abundance: NA
CDR3nt: TGTGCCAGCAGCCGCACCCAAGGGGCGATCTACGAGCAGTACTTC
CDR3aa: CASSRTQGAIYEQYF

d_gene: NA
j_gene: TRBJ2-5
v_gene: TRBV29-1
abundance: many
CDR3nt: TGCAGCGGCCTAGAGGAGACCCAGTACTTC
CDR3aa: CSGLEETQYF

d_gene: NA
j_gene: TRBJ2-6
v_gene: TRBV7-2
abundance: many
CDR3nt: TGTGCCATCGGGGTGGCTAGCAAATCTGGGGCCAACGTCCTGACTTTC
CDR3aa: CAIGVASKSGANVLTF

d_gene: NA
j_gene: TRBJ1-5
v_gene: TRBV6-1
abundance: few
CDR3nt: TGTGCCAGCAGTGAACGGGGTAGCAATCAGCCCCAGCATTTT
CDR3aa: CASSERGSNQPQHF

d_gene: NA
j_gene: TRBJ2-4
v_gene: TRBV4-3
abundance: once
CDR3nt: TGCGCCAGCAGCCCCCAAGGCGGGGTAGTCAAAAACATTCAGTACTTC
CDR3aa: CASSPQGGVVKNIQYF

d_gene: NA
j_gene: TRBJ1-2
v_gene: TRBV7-2
abundance: few
CDR3nt: TGTGCCAGCAGCTTAGCTCGGTCTGATGGCTACACCTTC
CDR3aa: CASSLARSDGYTF

d_gene: NA
j_gene: TRBJ2-1
v_gene: TRBV5-1
abundance: NA
CDR3nt: TGCGCCAGCAGCCCCACACTAGGAAGGGGTGAGCAGTTCTTC
CDR3aa: CASSPTLGRGEQFF

d_gene: TRBD2
j_gene: TRBJ2-7
v_gene: TRBV9
abundance: few
CDR3nt: TGTGCCAGCAGCTCCATGACTAGCGCGGGGGAGCAGTACTTC
CDR3aa: CASSSMTSAGEQYF

d_gene: TRBD1
j_gene: TRBJ1-2
v_gene: TRBV13
abundance: once
CDR3nt: TGTGCCAGCGGCAGCCGGGACAGGGAGTCCTATGGCTACACCTTC
CDR3aa: CASGSRDRESYGYTF

d_gene: TRBD2
j_gene: TRBJ2-1
v_gene: TRBV29-1
abundance: NA
CDR3nt: TGCAGCGTTGAAGTAGATTTACGGGAGGGCCACTACAATGAGCAGTTCTTC
CDR3aa: CSVEVDLREGHYNEQFF